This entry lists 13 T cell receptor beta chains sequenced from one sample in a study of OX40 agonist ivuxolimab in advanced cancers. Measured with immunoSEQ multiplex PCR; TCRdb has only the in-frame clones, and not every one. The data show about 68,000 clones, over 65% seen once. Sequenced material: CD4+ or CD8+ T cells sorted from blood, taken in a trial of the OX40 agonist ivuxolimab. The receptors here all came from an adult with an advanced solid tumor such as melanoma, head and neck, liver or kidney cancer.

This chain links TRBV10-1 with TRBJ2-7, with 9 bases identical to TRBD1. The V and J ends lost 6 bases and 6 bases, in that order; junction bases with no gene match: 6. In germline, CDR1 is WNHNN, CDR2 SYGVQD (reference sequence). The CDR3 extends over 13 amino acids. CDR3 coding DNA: TGCGCCAGCAGCCGGGACAGGGTCGGCGAGCAGTACTTC. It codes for CASSRDRVGEQYF.

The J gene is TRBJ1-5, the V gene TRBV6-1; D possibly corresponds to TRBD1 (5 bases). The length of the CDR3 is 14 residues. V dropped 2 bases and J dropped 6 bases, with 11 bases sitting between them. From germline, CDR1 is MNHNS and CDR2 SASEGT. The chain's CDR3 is CASSESGAVQPQHF. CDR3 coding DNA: TGTGCCAGCAGTGAAAGCGGGGCGGTTCAGCCCCAGCATTTT.

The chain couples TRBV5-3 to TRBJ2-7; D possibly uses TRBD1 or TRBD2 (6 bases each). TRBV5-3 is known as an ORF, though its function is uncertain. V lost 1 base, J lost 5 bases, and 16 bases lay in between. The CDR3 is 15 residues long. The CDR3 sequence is CARSLNKGGPNEQYF. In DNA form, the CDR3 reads TGTGCCAGAAGCTTGAATAAGGGGGGCCCCAACGAGCAGTACTTC.

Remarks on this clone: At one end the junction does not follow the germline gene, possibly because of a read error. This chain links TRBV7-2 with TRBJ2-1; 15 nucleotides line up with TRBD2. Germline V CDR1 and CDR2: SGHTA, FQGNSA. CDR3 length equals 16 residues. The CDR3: CASSHRTSGGAGEQFF. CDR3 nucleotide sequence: TGCGCCAGCAGCCACCGGACTAGCGGGGGGGCCGGCGAGCAGTTCTTC.

The CDR3 DNA sequence: TGCAGTGCTGGGGGGGGTACTGAAGCTTTCTTT. This codes for CSAGGGTEAFF. The V gene is TRBV20-1, the J gene TRBJ1-1; perhaps TRBD1 as D (5 bases). The V end was cut by 5 bases, the J end by 5 bases, with 9 bases between. The germline CDR1 and CDR2 sequences are DFQATT and SNEGSKA (reference sequence). The CDR3 totals 11 residues.

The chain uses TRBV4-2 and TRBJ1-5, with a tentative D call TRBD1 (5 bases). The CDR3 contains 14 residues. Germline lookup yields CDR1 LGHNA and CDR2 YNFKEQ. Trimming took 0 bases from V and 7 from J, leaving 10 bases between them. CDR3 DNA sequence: TGTGCCAGCAGCCAAGATGGGGCAGCACAGCCCCAGCATTTT. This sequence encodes CASSQDGAAQPQHF.

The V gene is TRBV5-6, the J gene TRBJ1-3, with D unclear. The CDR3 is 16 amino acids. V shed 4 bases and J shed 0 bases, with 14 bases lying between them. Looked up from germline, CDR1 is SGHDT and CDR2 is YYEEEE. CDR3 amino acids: CASSPVRDHSGNTIYF. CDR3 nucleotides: TGTGCCAGCAGCCCAGTGCGGGATCACTCTGGAAACACCATATATTTT.

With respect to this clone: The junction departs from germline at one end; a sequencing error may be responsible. DNA of the CDR3: TGTGCCAGTAGTATAGCGGGGGGCTTGGAGCGGTTCTTC. This sequence encodes CASSIAGGLERFF. The chain couples TRBV19 to TRBJ2-1; possibly TRBD2 for D (7 bases). CDR1 LNHDA and CDR2 SQIVND come from the germline V gene (reference sequence). The CDR3 extends over 13 amino acids.

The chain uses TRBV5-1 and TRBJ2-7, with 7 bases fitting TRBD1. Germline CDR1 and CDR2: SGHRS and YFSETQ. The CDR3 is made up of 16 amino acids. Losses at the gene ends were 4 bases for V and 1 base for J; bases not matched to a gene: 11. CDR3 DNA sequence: TGCGCCAGCAGCGCTGGACAGGCCCGAGGTTCCTACGAGCAGTACTTC. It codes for CASSAGQARGSYEQYF.

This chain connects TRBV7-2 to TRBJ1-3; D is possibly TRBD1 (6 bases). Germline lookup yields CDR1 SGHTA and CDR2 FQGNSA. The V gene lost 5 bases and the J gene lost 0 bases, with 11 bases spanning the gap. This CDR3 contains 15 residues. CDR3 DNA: TGTGCCAGCAGCCCCGGGACAATCTCTGGAAACACCATATATTTT. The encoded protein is CASSPGTISGNTIYF.

CDR3 bases: TGCAGCGTTGGGATAGGGTGGGATACTGAAGCTTTCTTT. Protein: CSVGIGWDTEAFF. The chain is built from TRBV29-1 and TRBJ1-1; D not resolved. CDR3 length: 13 residues. Trimming removed 4 bases from V and 5 bases from J, with 14 bases in between. Germline values: CDR1 SQVTM, CDR2 ANQGSEA.

The CDR3 DNA follows: TGCAGCGTTGTAGACAGGACTAACTATGGCTACACCTTC. It codes for CSVVDRTNYGYTF. The chain joins TRBV29-1 to TRBJ1-2; weak D call: TRBD1 (6 bases). V shed 4 bases and J shed 0 bases, with 9 bases lying between them. Germline loops: CDR1 SQVTM, CDR2 ANQGSEA. The CDR3 is 13 residues long.

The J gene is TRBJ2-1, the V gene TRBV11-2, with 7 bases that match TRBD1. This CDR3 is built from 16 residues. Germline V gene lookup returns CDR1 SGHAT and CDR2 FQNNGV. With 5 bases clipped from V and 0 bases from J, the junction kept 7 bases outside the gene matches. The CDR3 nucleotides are TGTGCCAGCAGCCAGACAGGGCCGAGCTCCTACAATGAGCAGTTCTTC. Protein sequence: CASSQTGPSSYNEQFF.